This T cell receptor (beta chain) is drawn from a study of cytomegalovirus exposure and HLA in healthy donors. General study points: Later analysis reportedly placed an Asian-associated ancestry cluster below the roughly 600-donor mean in N-insertions. Per a prior analysis, the majority of TCR beta V segments were productive roughly 87% or roughly 30% of the time.

This clone was detected only a few times. Its antigen is unidentified. Germline V lookup: CDR1 MNHNS, CDR2 SASEGT. The CDR3 runs to 12 residues. The V gene lost 5 bases and the J gene lost 3 bases, with 8 bases spanning the gap. Primers: 60 Vbeta forward and 13 Jbeta reverse. Only in-frame clones appear in the TCRdb table, and some are missing; sequencing was by immunoSEQ multiplex PCR. Of about 130,000 clones detected, about 70% appear once; the ten largest clones hold over 2%. V gene TRBV6-1 combines with J gene TRBJ2-7, with TRBD1 as a possible D gene (6 bases). The sequenced sample consisted of PBMCs. The receptor comes from a woman aged 60-75 years in good health and CMV-seropositive. CDR3 amino acids: CASSRDNYEQYF. The CDR3, as DNA: TGTGCCAGCAGTAGGGACAACTACGAGCAGTACTTC.